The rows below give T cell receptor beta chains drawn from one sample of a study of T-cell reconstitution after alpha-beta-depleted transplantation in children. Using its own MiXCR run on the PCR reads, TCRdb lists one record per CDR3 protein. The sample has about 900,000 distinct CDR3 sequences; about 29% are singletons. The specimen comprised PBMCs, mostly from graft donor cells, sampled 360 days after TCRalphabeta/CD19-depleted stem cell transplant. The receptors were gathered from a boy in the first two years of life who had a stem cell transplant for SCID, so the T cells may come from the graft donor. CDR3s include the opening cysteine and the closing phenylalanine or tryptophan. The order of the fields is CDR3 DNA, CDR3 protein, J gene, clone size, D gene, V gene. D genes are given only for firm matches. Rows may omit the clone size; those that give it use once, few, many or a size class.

cdr3_nt: TGCGCCAGCAGCCAAGAAAGAATAGTACGGGGAGACACCGAAGCTTTCTTT; cdr3_aa: CASSQERIVRGDTEAFF; j_call: TRBJ1-1; clone_size: few; d_call: -; v_call: TRBV4-1
cdr3_nt: TGTGCCAGCAGTTTAGGGGGACAGGGGAGGTCACCCCTCCACTTT; cdr3_aa: CASSLGGQGRSPLHF; j_call: TRBJ1-6; clone_size: few; d_call: TRBD1; v_call: TRBV12-3/TRBV12-4
cdr3_nt: TGCGCCAGCAGCTTTTATCCTTTCAACTGGGGCAATGAGCAGTTCTTC; cdr3_aa: CASSFYPFNWGNEQFF; j_call: TRBJ2-1; clone_size: -; d_call: -; v_call: TRBV5-1
cdr3_nt: TGCAGTGCTAGACTAGGACAGCTCCTCACAGATACGCAGTATTTT; cdr3_aa: CSARLGQLLTDTQYF; j_call: TRBJ2-3; clone_size: -; d_call: -; v_call: TRBV20-1
cdr3_nt: TGTGCCAGCACCGAAAGGGGACAGGGGGCCTACGAGCAGTACTTC; cdr3_aa: CASTERGQGAYEQYF; j_call: TRBJ2-7; clone_size: -; d_call: TRBD1; v_call: TRBV27
cdr3_nt: TGCGCCAGCAGCCAAACTTGGGTGGGCTCCTACAATGAGCAGTTCTTC; cdr3_aa: CASSQTWVGSYNEQFF; j_call: TRBJ2-1; clone_size: few; d_call: -; v_call: TRBV4-1
cdr3_nt: TGTGCCATTTCGACAGGGGGACAGCCCCAGCATTTT; cdr3_aa: CAISTGGQPQHF; j_call: TRBJ1-5; clone_size: -; d_call: TRBD1; v_call: TRBV10-3
cdr3_nt: TGTGCCAGGGGCCCTGGGCTCCTTTGGGGAGCTTTCTTT; cdr3_aa: CARGPGLLWGAFF; j_call: TRBJ1-1; clone_size: once; d_call: -; v_call: TRBV7-9
cdr3_nt: TGTGCCAGCATCAGTATTACAGATACGCAGTATTTT; cdr3_aa: CASISITDTQYF; j_call: TRBJ2-3; clone_size: few; d_call: -; v_call: TRBV5-5
cdr3_nt: TGCAGTGCTAGATTTAAGGGAGATACGCAGTATTTT; cdr3_aa: CSARFKGDTQYF; j_call: TRBJ2-3; clone_size: -; d_call: -; v_call: TRBV20-1
cdr3_nt: TGTGCCACCAGCAGAGATGGCGGTCGCACAGATACGCAGTATTTT; cdr3_aa: CATSRDGGRTDTQYF; j_call: TRBJ2-3; clone_size: few; d_call: -; v_call: TRBV15
cdr3_nt: TGCGCCAGCAGCGGCCCCGCAGGCGCTAACACTGAAGCTTTCTTT; cdr3_aa: CASSGPAGANTEAFF; j_call: TRBJ1-1; clone_size: -; d_call: -; v_call: TRBV5-1
cdr3_nt: TGTGCCAGCAGTTGGGACAGGGAGGATACGCAGTATTTT; cdr3_aa: CASSWDREDTQYF; j_call: TRBJ2-3; clone_size: -; d_call: TRBD1; v_call: TRBV12-3/TRBV12-4
cdr3_nt: TGTGCCAGCAGTTTAATTACCGGGACAGGGGGCCATGAGCAGTTCTTC; cdr3_aa: CASSLITGTGGHEQFF; j_call: TRBJ2-1; clone_size: -; d_call: TRBD1; v_call: TRBV12-3/TRBV12-4
cdr3_nt: TGTGCCAGCAGCTTTTCAGGGGTGGACATTCAGTACTTC; cdr3_aa: CASSFSGVDIQYF; j_call: TRBJ2-4; clone_size: -; d_call: -; v_call: TRBV5-5
cdr3_nt: TGTGCCAGCAGGCTAGCGGGGATAAACTCCTACGAGCAGTACTTC; cdr3_aa: CASRLAGINSYEQYF; j_call: TRBJ2-7; clone_size: -; d_call: TRBD2; v_call: TRBV6-1
cdr3_nt: TGTGCCAGCAGCCTAGGACAGGGGATCCCGTACTTC; cdr3_aa: CASSLGQGIPYF; j_call: TRBJ2-7; clone_size: -; d_call: TRBD1; v_call: TRBV6-1
cdr3_nt: TGCAGTGCTCAATTGGACCAGACGAGAGATACGCAGTATTTT; cdr3_aa: CSAQLDQTRDTQYF; j_call: TRBJ2-3; clone_size: many; d_call: -; v_call: TRBV20-1
cdr3_nt: TGTGCCAGCAGCGAGGGGGGGTACCCTCGTGAAAAACTGTTTTTT; cdr3_aa: CASSEGGYPREKLFF; j_call: TRBJ1-4; clone_size: once; d_call: -; v_call: TRBV9
cdr3_nt: TGCAGCGTCCTGACAGGGACCAATCAGCCCCAGCATTTT; cdr3_aa: CSVLTGTNQPQHF; j_call: TRBJ1-5; clone_size: once; d_call: TRBD1; v_call: TRBV29-1
cdr3_nt: TGTGCCAGCAGCTTAACTGCGCGGCCGCCGTACGAGCAGTACTTC; cdr3_aa: CASSLTARPPYEQYF; j_call: TRBJ2-7; clone_size: -; d_call: -; v_call: TRBV13
cdr3_nt: TGTGCCAGCAGACCCGACAGGGAGGGCACTGAAGCTTTCTTT; cdr3_aa: CASRPDREGTEAFF; j_call: TRBJ1-1; clone_size: -; d_call: TRBD1; v_call: TRBV6-2/TRBV6-3
cdr3_nt: TGCGCCAGCAGCCATGGGACAGCCCCAGATACGCAGTATTTT; cdr3_aa: CASSHGTAPDTQYF; j_call: TRBJ2-3; clone_size: few; d_call: TRBD1; v_call: TRBV5-1
cdr3_nt: TGTGCCAGCAGTTTTGGGACAGGGGTGGGCAATCAGCCCCAGCATTTT; cdr3_aa: CASSFGTGVGNQPQHF; j_call: TRBJ1-5; clone_size: -; d_call: TRBD1; v_call: TRBV12-3/TRBV12-4
cdr3_nt: TGCAGTGCTAGGTTTTTGGCGGGGGGGCAGTTCTTC; cdr3_aa: CSARFLAGGQFF; j_call: TRBJ2-1; clone_size: -; d_call: TRBD2; v_call: TRBV20-1